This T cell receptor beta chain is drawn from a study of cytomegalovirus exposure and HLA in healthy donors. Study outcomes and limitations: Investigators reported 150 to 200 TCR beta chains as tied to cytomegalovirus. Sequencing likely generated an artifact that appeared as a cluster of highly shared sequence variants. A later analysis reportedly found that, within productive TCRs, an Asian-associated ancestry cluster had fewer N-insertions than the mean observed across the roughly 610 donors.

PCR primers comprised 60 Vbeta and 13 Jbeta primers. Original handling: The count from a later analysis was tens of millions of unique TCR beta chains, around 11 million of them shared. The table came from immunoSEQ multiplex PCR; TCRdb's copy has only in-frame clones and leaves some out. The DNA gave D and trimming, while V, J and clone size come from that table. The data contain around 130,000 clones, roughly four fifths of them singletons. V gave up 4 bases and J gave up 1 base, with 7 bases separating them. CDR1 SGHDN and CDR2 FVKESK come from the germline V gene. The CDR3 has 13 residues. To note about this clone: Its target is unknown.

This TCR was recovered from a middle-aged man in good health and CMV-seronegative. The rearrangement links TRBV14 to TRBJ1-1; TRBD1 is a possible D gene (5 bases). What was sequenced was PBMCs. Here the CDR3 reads CASSLQGNTEAFF. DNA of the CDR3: TGTGCCAGCAGCCTGCAGGGGAACACTGAAGCTTTCTTT.